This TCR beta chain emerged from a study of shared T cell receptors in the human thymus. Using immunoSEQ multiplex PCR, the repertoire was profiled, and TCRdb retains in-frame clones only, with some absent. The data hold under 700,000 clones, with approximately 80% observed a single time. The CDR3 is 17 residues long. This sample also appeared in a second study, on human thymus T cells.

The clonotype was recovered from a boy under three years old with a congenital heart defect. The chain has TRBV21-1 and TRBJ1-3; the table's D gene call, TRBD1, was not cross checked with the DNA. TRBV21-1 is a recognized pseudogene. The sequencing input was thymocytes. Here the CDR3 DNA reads TGTGCCAGCAGCCGTCCGACAGGGACGAGGTCTGGAAACACCATATATTTT. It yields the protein CASSRPTGTRSGNTIYF.